The 10 T cell receptor beta chains below come from one sample, sequenced in a study of T cell repertoires in cytomegalovirus infection. For these TCRs, the target antigens are not known. TCRdb processed the reads anew with MiXCR; each CDR3 protein has one entry. The sample has about a million distinct CDR3 sequences, less than 40% seen once. The starting material was cultured CD8+ T cells from PBMCs, obtained from culture after CMV antigen stimulation. The receptors here all came from a human donor in good health (CMV status not recorded). Some clones in this sample may be carry-over from other donors' samples.

This clonotype was recorded many times. The chain links TRBV7-2 to TRBJ2-3; 11 bases match TRBD2. The V and J ends lost 5 bases and 4 bases, in that order; junction bases with no gene match: 8. This CDR3 is built from 16 residues. Germline values: CDR1 SGHTA, CDR2 FQGNSA. Written as DNA, the CDR3 is TGTGCCAGCAGCCGTGTGGGACTAGCGGTGTCAGATACGCAGTATTTT. Translation gives CASSRVGLAVSDTQYF.

In its sample, this clonotype was seen many times. The chain combines TRBV7-2 with TRBJ1-1; D gene uncertain. With 2 bases removed from V and 4 bases from J, the gap between germline ends came to 11 bases. CDR1 SGHTA and CDR2 FQGNSA come from the germline V gene. The CDR3 is made up of 14 amino acids. CDR3 bases: TGTGCCAGCAGCTTAACCGATTTCGGCACTGAAGCTTTCTTT. Amino acid sequence: CASSLTDFGTEAFF.

There are many counts of this clonotype. The CDR3 region is CASSLAGVSNEQFF. The DNA for the CDR3 is TGTGCCAGCAGCTTAGCGGGGGTCTCTAATGAGCAGTTCTTC. V is TRBV7-6 and J is TRBJ2-1; D might be TRBD1 or TRBD2, each matching 5 bases. Germline lookup yields CDR1 SGHVS and CDR2 FNYEAQ. Trimming stripped 0 bases from V and 7 bases from J, with 10 bases between. The CDR3 runs 14 residues.

This chain uses TRBV6-1 with TRBJ2-7; D is uncertain. The CDR3 is 14 residues long. Between the trimmed V and J ends, which lost 2 bases and 0 bases, there was a span of 8 bases. CDR1 and CDR2 (germline): MNHNS, SASEGT. The CDR3 spells CASSETQVSYEQYF. The CDR3 DNA sequence: TGTGCCAGCAGTGAAACCCAGGTCTCCTACGAGCAGTACTTC.

The CDR3 protein is CASSIDLSGNEQFF. CDR3 nucleotide sequence: TGTGCCAGTAGTATAGATCTCTCGGGGAATGAGCAGTTCTTC. V and J are TRBV19 and TRBJ2-1; perhaps TRBD2 as D (5 bases). V was trimmed by 0 bases and J by 7 bases, leaving 10 bases between them. This CDR3 has 14 residues. Germline V CDR1 and CDR2: LNHDA, SQIVND (reference sequence).

This clonotype appeared a few times. The V gene is TRBV27, the J gene TRBJ1-1; D is undetermined. Deletions cut 10 bases from V and 6 bases from J, with 12 bases between. The CDR3 has 11 residues. Germline V gene sequence: CDR1 MNHEY, CDR2 SMNVEV (reference sequence). CDR3 sequence: CATPRIPEAFF. The CDR3, as DNA: TGTGCCACCCCCCGGATCCCTGAAGCTTTCTTT.

Concerning this clonotype: This may come from a read error, since a much larger clone is one base off. This chain uses TRBV7-6 with TRBJ2-1; D may be TRBD2 (5 bases). CDR3 length equals 14 residues. From germline, CDR1 is SGHVS and CDR2 FNYEAQ. DNA of the CDR3: TGTGTCAGCAGCTTAGACGGCGGGTTGGTAGGGCAGTTCTTC. It specifies CVSSLDGGLVGQFF.

This clonotype appeared a few times. This CDR3 reads CASSLRMAQVEAFF. CDR3 coding DNA: TGTGCCAGCAGCTTGAGGATGGCGCAGGTTGAAGCTTTCTTT. The J gene is TRBJ1-1, the V gene TRBV5-6; no clear D. The V end was cut by 1 base, the J end by 7 bases, with 14 bases between. The CDR3 extends over 14 amino acids. Germline V gene data show CDR1 as SGHDT and CDR2 as YYEEEE.

The table lists this clonotype with a few counts. This chain uses TRBV20-1 with TRBJ2-7, with 7 bases lining up with TRBD1. The CDR3 spans 15 residues. Germline CDR1 DFQATT, CDR2 SNEGSKA (reference sequence). After removal of 0 bases from V and 1 base from J, the junction contained 6 bases not matched to a gene. The CDR3 DNA reads as TGCAGTGCTAGAGATGTGACAGGGTATTCCTACGAGCAGTACGTC. It is translated as CSARDVTGYSYEQYV.

This chain uses TRBV2 with TRBJ1-1; D ambiguous. CDR3 size: 15 residues. Trimming took 3 bases from V and 1 from J, leaving 12 bases between them. From germline, CDR1 is SNHLY and CDR2 FYNNEI. The CDR3 nucleotides read TGTGCCAGCAGTGAGGCTTCTTGGCAGAACACTGAAGCTTTCTTT. Protein sequence: CASSEASWQNTEAFF.